The rows below give T cell receptor beta chains drawn from one sample of a study of T-cell memory formation after mild COVID-19. TCRdb fed the 5' RACE reads into MiXCR, producing one record per CDR3 protein. The sample contains hundreds of thousands of distinct CDR3 sequences, roughly a quarter of which appear only once. What was sequenced was PBMCs or a T cell subset sorted from them (not recorded which). These receptors all come from an adult woman who had mild COVID-19 (a few samples of this study predate the infection). Cell type and time point are not known. CDR3s include the opening cysteine and the closing phenylalanine or tryptophan. A D gene is named only where the DNA matches it firmly. Where a row states a size, it is once, few, many or the class of an expanded clone; other rows omit it.

- | TRBJ2-7 | TRBV28 | - | CASSSFIEQYF | TGTGCCAGCAGTTCCTTTATCGAGCAGTACTTC
TRBD1 | TRBJ2-2 | TRBV27 | few | CASSSGQGITGELFF | TGTGCCAGCAGCTCTGGACAGGGGATTACCGGGGAGCTGTTTTTT
TRBD1 | TRBJ2-5 | TRBV5-1 | many | CASVPTGVWQETQYF | TGCGCCAGCGTACCCACAGGGGTCTGGCAAGAGACCCAGTACTTC
- | TRBJ2-1 | TRBV24-1 | - | CATSDLPYNEQFF | TGTGCCACCAGTGATTTACCCTACAATGAGCAGTTCTTC
- | TRBJ2-7 | TRBV5-1 | few | CASSLGQNNYEQYF | TGCGCCAGCAGCTTGGGACAGAACAACTACGAGCAGTACTTC
- | TRBJ1-1 | TRBV6-5 | few | CASSRGGLTEAFF | TGTGCCAGCAGTAGGGGGGGGCTAACTGAAGCTTTCTTT
TRBD1 | TRBJ1-1 | TRBV6-1 | few | CASTDLPGQGDTEAFF | TGTGCCAGCACAGACTTACCGGGACAGGGGGACACTGAAGCTTTCTTT
TRBD1 | TRBJ1-2 | TRBV7-2 | few | CASSSLSDRGFYGYTF | TGTGCCAGCAGCTCGCTTTCCGACAGGGGATTCTATGGCTACACCTTC
- | TRBJ1-2 | TRBV12-3/TRBV12-4 | - | CASSLRGVNYGYTF | TGTGCCAGCAGTCTCCGGGGAGTAAACTATGGCTACACCTTC
TRBD2 | TRBJ2-3 | TRBV5-1 | few | CASSGGTTSGDTQYF | TGCGCCAGCAGCGGGGGGACTACGTCCGGGGATACGCAGTATTTT
TRBD2 | TRBJ2-3 | TRBV11-2 | - | CASSHRGLAGGTDTQYF | TGTGCCAGCAGCCATCGTGGCCTAGCGGGGGGGACAGATACGCAGTATTTT
TRBD1 | TRBJ1-2 | TRBV5-1 | few | CASSLGDSSDGYTF | TGCGCCAGCAGCTTGGGGGACAGTTCTGATGGCTACACCTTC
TRBD2 | TRBJ2-5 | TRBV12-3/TRBV12-4 | few | CASSPTSGAPGETQYF | TGTGCCAGCAGTCCCACTAGCGGGGCCCCGGGGGAGACCCAGTACTTC
- | TRBJ2-1 | TRBV20-1 | - | CSASGTTNEQFF | TGCAGTGCTAGTGGGACAACCAATGAGCAGTTCTTC
- | TRBJ1-5 | TRBV6-6 | - | CASSFSDSNQPQHF | TGTGCCAGCAGTTTCTCGGATAGCAATCAGCCCCAGCATTTT
TRBD1 | TRBJ2-7 | TRBV7-6 | - | CASSSGMGQGGTYEQYF | TGTGCCAGCAGCTCCGGAATGGGACAGGGGGGGACCTACGAGCAGTACTTC
- | TRBJ2-7 | TRBV7-9 | - | CASSSEQNIGAYEQYF | TGTGCCAGCAGCTCCGAACAGAATATCGGCGCCTACGAGCAGTACTTC
TRBD1 | TRBJ2-7 | TRBV5-1 | - | CASSPRQGHEQYF | TGCGCCAGCAGCCCGAGACAGGGCCACGAGCAGTACTTC
- | TRBJ2-5 | TRBV6-2/TRBV6-3 | - | CASSRTQAVETQYF | TGTGCCAGCAGTCGTACCCAGGCGGTGGAGACCCAGTACTTC
- | TRBJ1-4 | TRBV5-1 | - | CASSESGQLNEKLFF | TGCGCCAGCAGCGAGTCCGGGCAGTTGAATGAAAAACTGTTTTTT
- | TRBJ2-2 | TRBV4-1 | few | CASSQGLGFTGELFF | TGCGCCAGCAGCCAAGGTCTAGGATTCACCGGGGAGCTGTTTTTT
- | TRBJ1-2 | TRBV12-3/TRBV12-4 | - | CASSFGGGGCTF | TGTGCCAGCAGTTTTGGTGGCGGTGGCTGCACCTTC
- | TRBJ2-2 | TRBV29-1 | few | CSFGRGGELFF | TGCAGCTTCGGGCGAGGGGGGGAGCTGTTTTTT
- | TRBJ2-1 | TRBV4-1 | - | CASSQEGAREQFF | TGCGCCAGCAGCCAAGAGGGAGCGAGAGAGCAGTTCTTC
- | TRBJ2-3 | TRBV27 | few | CASSLSQSTDTQYF | TGTGCCAGCAGTTTAAGCCAGTCTACAGATACGCAGTATTTT
TRBD2 | TRBJ2-1 | TRBV15 | - | CATSRKLAGLNEQFF | TGTGCCACCAGCAGAAAACTAGCGGGCCTCAATGAGCAGTTCTTC
- | TRBJ2-7 | TRBV10-3 | few | CAISDGVYEQYF | TGTGCCATCAGTGATGGAGTCTACGAGCAGTACTTC
TRBD1 | TRBJ1-5 | TRBV6-2/TRBV6-3 | few | CASTDRNSNQPQHF | TGTGCCAGCACGGACAGGAATAGCAATCAGCCCCAGCATTTT
- | TRBJ2-5 | TRBV24-1 | few | CATSDSQNQETQYF | TGTGCCACCAGTGATTCACAGAACCAAGAGACCCAGTACTTC
- | TRBJ2-1 | TRBV6-1 | - | CATPFGGEGHNEQFF | TGTGCCACCCCCTTCGGGGGCGAGGGTCACAATGAGCAGTTCTTC
TRBD1 | TRBJ2-1 | TRBV14 | many | CASSQEPNWDRAYNEQFF | TGTGCCAGCAGCCAAGAGCCGAACTGGGACAGAGCCTACAATGAGCAGTTCTTC
- | TRBJ1-2 | TRBV20-1 | - | CSARDPSTGREGGYTF | TGCAGTGCTAGAGATCCATCGACCGGGAGAGAGGGTGGCTACACCTTC
- | TRBJ2-7 | TRBV19 | few | CATQSSGPYEQYF | TGTGCCACCCAGAGCAGCGGGCCTTACGAGCAGTACTTC
- | TRBJ2-3 | TRBV7-6 | - | CASSVSGEPDTQYF | TGTGCCAGCAGCGTCTCGGGAGAGCCAGATACGCAGTATTTT
- | TRBJ2-7 | TRBV7-9 | - | CASSLDAAASYEQYF | TGTGCCAGCAGCTTAGACGCGGCGGCCTCCTACGAGCAGTACTTC
TRBD2 | TRBJ2-4 | TRBV20-1 | - | CSATAGGERNIQYF | TGCAGTGCAACAGCGGGGGGTGAAAGAAACATTCAGTACTTC
- | TRBJ1-3 | TRBV20-1 | few | CSARAIGSGAFSGNTIYF | TGCAGTGCTAGGGCGATAGGGTCAGGGGCTTTCTCTGGAAACACCATATATTTT
TRBD1 | TRBJ2-3 | TRBV24-1 | - | CATRDRDSFTDTQYF | TGTGCCACCAGGGACCGGGACAGTTTCACAGATACGCAGTATTTT
- | TRBJ1-1 | TRBV19 | - | CASSPQTEIGTEAFF | TGTGCCAGTAGTCCTCAGACAGAAATAGGCACTGAAGCTTTCTTT
- | TRBJ2-5 | TRBV11-2 | many | CASSRFGHQETQYF | TGTGCCAGCAGCCGATTTGGCCACCAAGAGACCCAGTACTTC
TRBD2 | TRBJ2-1 | TRBV6-5 | few | CASSYSSGGAAYNEQFF | TGTGCCAGCAGTTACTCGAGCGGGGGGGCCGCCTACAATGAGCAGTTCTTC
- | TRBJ1-2 | TRBV20-1 | - | CSAEHRNYGYTF | TGCAGTGCAGAACACCGGAACTATGGCTACACCTTC
- | TRBJ1-2 | TRBV7-2 | many | CASSLGLQAYGYTF | TGTGCCAGCAGCTTAGGTCTGCAGGCCTATGGCTACACCTTC
TRBD1 | TRBJ2-1 | TRBV27 | - | CASSGRDRGLGNEQFF | TGTGCCAGCAGTGGCCGGGACAGGGGACTGGGGAATGAGCAGTTCTTC
TRBD2 | TRBJ2-3 | TRBV6-2/TRBV6-3 | - | CASSYSLTSGDLTDTQYF | TGTGCCAGCAGTTACTCGCTGACTAGCGGGGACCTCACAGATACGCAGTATTTT
- | TRBJ2-7 | TRBV7-9 | - | CASSLQTYEQYF | TGTGCCAGCAGCCTTCAGACCTACGAGCAGTACTTC
TRBD2 | TRBJ2-3 | TRBV23-1 | few | CASSQSKLAGIGKYF | TGCGCCAGCAGTCAATCGAAACTAGCGGGGATTGGGAAATATTTT
- | TRBJ1-1 | TRBV7-2 | few | CASSLAWGDTEAFF | TGTGCCAGCAGCTTAGCCTGGGGAGACACTGAAGCTTTCTTT
- | TRBJ2-1 | TRBV4-2 | once | CASSQERVWDEQFF | TGTGCCAGCAGCCAAGAGCGTGTCTGGGATGAGCAGTTCTTC
TRBD1 | TRBJ2-1 | TRBV5-1 | - | CASSSDRVGNNEQFF | TGCGCCAGCAGCTCTGACAGGGTCGGTAACAATGAGCAGTTCTTC
- | TRBJ2-7 | TRBV7-8 | few | CASSLAGLGYEQYF | TGTGCCAGCAGCTTAGCGGGACTGGGCTACGAGCAGTACTTC
TRBD1 | TRBJ2-1 | TRBV15 | - | CATSRGTGPFDEQFF | TGTGCCACCAGCAGAGGGACAGGACCCTTCGATGAGCAGTTCTTC
TRBD2 | TRBJ2-2 | TRBV29-1 | few | CSVVRREGATGELFF | TGCAGCGTTGTAAGGCGGGAGGGCGCCACCGGGGAGCTGTTTTTT
- | TRBJ1-3 | TRBV30 | - | CAWSVNWGVDTIYF | TGTGCCTGGAGTGTAAACTGGGGAGTCGACACCATATATTTT
- | TRBJ2-1 | TRBV2 | few | CASSVQVDGEQFF | TGTGCCAGCTCGGTACAGGTCGACGGTGAGCAGTTCTTC
- | TRBJ1-2 | TRBV11-2 | - | CASSHPSYGYTF | TGTGCCAGCAGCCACCCGAGTTATGGCTACACCTTC
TRBD1 | TRBJ1-1 | TRBV4-1 | - | CASSQGDRQNTEAFF | TGCGCCAGCAGCCAAGGGGACAGACAGAACACTGAAGCTTTCTTT
TRBD2 | TRBJ2-5 | TRBV3-1 | - | CASSTRGAGGRETQYF | TGTGCCAGCAGCACCCGCGGAGCGGGGGGGCGAGAGACCCAGTACTTC
- | TRBJ1-3 | TRBV7-9 | few | CAAQTYGNTIYF | TGTGCCGCGCAGACCTACGGAAACACCATATATTTT
TRBD1 | TRBJ1-2 | TRBV11-2 | - | CASSLEQGNYGYTF | TGTGCCAGCAGCTTAGAACAGGGGAACTATGGCTACACCTTC